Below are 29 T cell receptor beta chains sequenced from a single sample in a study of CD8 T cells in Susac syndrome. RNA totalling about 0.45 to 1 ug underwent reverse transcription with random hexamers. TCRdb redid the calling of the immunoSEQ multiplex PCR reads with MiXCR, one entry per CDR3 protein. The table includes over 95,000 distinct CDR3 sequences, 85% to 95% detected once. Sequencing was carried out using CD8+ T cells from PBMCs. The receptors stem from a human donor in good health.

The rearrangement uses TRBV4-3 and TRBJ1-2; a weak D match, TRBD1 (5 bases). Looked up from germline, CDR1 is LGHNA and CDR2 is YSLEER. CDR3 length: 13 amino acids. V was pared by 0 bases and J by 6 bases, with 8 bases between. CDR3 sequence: CASSQDSRDGYTF. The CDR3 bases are TGCGCCAGCAGCCAAGATTCCAGGGATGGCTACACCTTC.

CDR3 DNA: TGTGCCAGCACAAAGTGGGGCACAGATACGCAGTATTTT. It is translated as CASTKWGTDTQYF. This chain joins TRBV7-2 and TRBJ2-3; D call uncertain. Germline V gives CDR1 SGHTA, CDR2 FQGNSA. The CDR3 sequence is 13 residues long. V was pared by 7 bases and J by 1 base, with 9 bases between.

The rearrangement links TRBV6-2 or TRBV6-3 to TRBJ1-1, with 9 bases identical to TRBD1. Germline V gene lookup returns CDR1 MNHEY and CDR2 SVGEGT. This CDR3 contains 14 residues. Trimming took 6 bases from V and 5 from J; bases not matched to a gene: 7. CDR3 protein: CASRQRQGGTEAFF. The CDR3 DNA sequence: TGTGCCAGCAGACAAAGACAGGGGGGGACTGAAGCTTTCTTT.

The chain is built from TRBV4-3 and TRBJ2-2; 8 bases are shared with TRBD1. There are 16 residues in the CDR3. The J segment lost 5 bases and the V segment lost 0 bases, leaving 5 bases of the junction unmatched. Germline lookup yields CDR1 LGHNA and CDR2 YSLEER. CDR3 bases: TGCGCCAGCAGCCAAGATTCCACAGGGGGAACCGGGGAGCTGTTTTTT. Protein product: CASSQDSTGGTGELFF.

The CDR3, as DNA: TGCAGTGCCCCGGGGACTGGACAGGGGGCCCCGCGGGGTGGTGGCTACACCTTC. Protein sequence: CSAPGTGQGAPRGGGYTF. The chain has TRBV20-1 and TRBJ1-2, with 11 nucleotides matching TRBD1. From germline, CDR1 is DFQATT and CDR2 SNEGSKA (reference sequence). Trimming took 6 bases from V and 7 from J; bases not matched to a gene: 22. The CDR3 sequence is 18 residues long.

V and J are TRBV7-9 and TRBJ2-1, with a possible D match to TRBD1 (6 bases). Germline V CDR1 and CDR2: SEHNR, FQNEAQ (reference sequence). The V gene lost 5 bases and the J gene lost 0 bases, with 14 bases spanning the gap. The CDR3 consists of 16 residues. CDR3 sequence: CASSTPRDTSYNEQFF. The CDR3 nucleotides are TGTGCCAGCAGCACGCCACGGGACACCTCCTACAATGAGCAGTTCTTC.

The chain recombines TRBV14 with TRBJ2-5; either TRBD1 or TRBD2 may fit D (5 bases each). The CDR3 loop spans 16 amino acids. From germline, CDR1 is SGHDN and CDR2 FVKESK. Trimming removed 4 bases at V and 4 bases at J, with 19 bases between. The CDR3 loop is CASSRTGTRAGETQYF. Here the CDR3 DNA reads TGTGCCAGCAGCCGAACCGGGACCCGCGCGGGAGAGACCCAGTACTTC.

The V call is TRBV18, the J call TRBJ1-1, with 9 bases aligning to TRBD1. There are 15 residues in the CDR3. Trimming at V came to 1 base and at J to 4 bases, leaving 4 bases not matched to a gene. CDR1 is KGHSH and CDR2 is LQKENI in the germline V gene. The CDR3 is CASSPLEDRGTEAFF. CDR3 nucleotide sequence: TGTGCCAGCTCACCACTGGAGGACAGGGGCACTGAAGCTTTCTTT.

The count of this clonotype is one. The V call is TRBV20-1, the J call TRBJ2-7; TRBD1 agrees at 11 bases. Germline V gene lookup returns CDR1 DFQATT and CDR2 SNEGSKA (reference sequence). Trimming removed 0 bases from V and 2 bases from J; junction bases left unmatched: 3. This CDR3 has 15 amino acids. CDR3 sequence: CSARDPGQGAYEQYF. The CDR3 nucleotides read TGCAGTGCTAGAGATCCGGGACAGGGGGCCTACGAGCAGTACTTC.

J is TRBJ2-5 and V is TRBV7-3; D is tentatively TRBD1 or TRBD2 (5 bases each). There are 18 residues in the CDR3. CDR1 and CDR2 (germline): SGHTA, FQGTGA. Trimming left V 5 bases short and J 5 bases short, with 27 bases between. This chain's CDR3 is CASSPPQRAVGTWETQYF. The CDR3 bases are TGTGCCAGCAGCCCCCCCCAGCGTGCGGTTGGGACGTGGGAGACCCAGTACTTC.

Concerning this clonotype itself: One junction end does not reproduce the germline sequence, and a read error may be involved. The CDR3 region is CSARRLAVNTGELFF. The CDR3 region has the DNA TGCAGTGCTAGACGACTAGCGGTGAACACCGGGGAGCTTTTTTTT. The gene calls are TRBV20-1 and TRBJ2-2; 9 bases match TRBD2. Germline V lookup: CDR1 DFQATT, CDR2 SNEGSKA (reference sequence). The CDR3 consists of 15 residues.

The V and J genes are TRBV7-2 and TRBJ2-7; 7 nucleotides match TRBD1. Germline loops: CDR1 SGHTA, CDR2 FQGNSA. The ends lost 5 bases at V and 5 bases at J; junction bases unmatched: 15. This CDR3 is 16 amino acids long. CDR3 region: CASSLQPQTGLNEQYF. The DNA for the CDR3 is TGTGCCAGCAGCCTTCAGCCCCAGACAGGGCTAAACGAGCAGTACTTC. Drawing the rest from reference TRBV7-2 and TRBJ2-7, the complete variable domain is GAGVSQSPSNKVTEKGKDVELRCDPISGHTALYWYRQSLGQGLEFLIYFQGNSAPDKSGLPSDRFSAERTGGSVSTLTIQRTQQEDSAVYLCASSLQPQTGLNEQYFGPGTRLTVT.

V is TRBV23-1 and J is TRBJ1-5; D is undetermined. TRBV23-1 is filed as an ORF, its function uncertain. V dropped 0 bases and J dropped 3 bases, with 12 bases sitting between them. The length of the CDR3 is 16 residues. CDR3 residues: CASSQSRPGINQPQHF. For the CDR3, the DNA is TGCGCCAGCAGTCAATCCCGTCCCGGGATCAATCAGCCCCAGCATTTT.

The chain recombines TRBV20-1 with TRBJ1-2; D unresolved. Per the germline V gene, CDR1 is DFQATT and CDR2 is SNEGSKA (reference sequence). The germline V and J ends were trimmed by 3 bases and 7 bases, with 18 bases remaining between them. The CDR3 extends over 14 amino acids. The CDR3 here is CSASEASVSTGYTF. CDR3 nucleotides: TGCAGTGCTAGTGAGGCATCGGTTTCCACTGGCTACACCTTC.

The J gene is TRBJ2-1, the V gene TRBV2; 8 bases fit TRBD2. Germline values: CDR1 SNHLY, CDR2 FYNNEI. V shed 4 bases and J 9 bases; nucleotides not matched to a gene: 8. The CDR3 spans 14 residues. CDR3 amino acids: CASSVDGGAGEQFF. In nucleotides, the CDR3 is TGTGCCAGCAGTGTCGACGGGGGGGCCGGTGAGCAGTTCTTC.

CDR3 sequence: CASSLPTFGTRGSNYNEQFF. The CDR3 DNA reads as TGTGCCAGCAGCTTACCTACCTTCGGGACAAGGGGATCAAATTACAATGAGCAGTTCTTC. V usage is TRBV11-2 and J usage is TRBJ2-1, with a tentative D call TRBD1 (6 bases). Germline-derived CDR1 and CDR2 are SGHAT and FQNNGV. The CDR3 is 20 amino acids. Trimming took 2 bases from V and 4 from J, leaving 27 bases between them.

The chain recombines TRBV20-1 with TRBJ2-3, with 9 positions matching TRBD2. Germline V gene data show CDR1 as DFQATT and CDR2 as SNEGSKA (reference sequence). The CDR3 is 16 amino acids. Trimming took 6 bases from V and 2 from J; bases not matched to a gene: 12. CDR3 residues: CSARGRLAGPTDTQYF. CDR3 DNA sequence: TGCAGTGCCCGAGGTCGTCTAGCGGGACCCACAGATACGCAGTATTTT.

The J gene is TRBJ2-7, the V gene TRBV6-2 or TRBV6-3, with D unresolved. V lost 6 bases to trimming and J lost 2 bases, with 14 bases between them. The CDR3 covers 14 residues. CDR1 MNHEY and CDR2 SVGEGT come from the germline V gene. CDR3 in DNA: TGTGCCAGCAGCCCCCGGACGCCGACCTACGAGCAGTACTTC. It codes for CASSPRTPTYEQYF.

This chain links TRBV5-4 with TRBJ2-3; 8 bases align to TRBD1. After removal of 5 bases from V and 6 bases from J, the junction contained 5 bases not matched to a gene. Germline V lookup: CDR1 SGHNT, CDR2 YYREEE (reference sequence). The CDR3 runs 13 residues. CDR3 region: CASRTGQGDTQYF. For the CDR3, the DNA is TGTGCCAGCAGGACAGGACAGGGTGATACGCAGTATTTT.

The CDR3 loop is CATGRGGREKLFF. CDR3 coding DNA: TGTGCCACGGGTCGGGGGGGCCGAGAAAAACTGTTTTTT. The chain employs TRBV10-3 and TRBJ1-4; tentative D call: TRBD1 (6 bases). Germline V gene lookup returns CDR1 ENHRY and CDR2 SYGVKD. V was pared by 10 bases and J by 8 bases, with 17 bases between. The CDR3 loop spans 13 amino acids.

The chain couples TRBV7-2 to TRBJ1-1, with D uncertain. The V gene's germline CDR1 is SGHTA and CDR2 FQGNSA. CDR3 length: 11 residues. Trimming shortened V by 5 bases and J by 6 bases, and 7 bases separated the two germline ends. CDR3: CASSPHSEAFF. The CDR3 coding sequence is TGTGCCAGCAGCCCCCACTCTGAAGCTTTCTTT.

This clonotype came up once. The CDR3 here is CASSSTQGAGHGELFF. CDR3 DNA: TGTGCCAGCAGCAGTACCCAGGGTGCCGGACACGGGGAGCTGTTTTTT. This chain connects TRBV7-2 to TRBJ2-2; D possibly corresponds to TRBD1 (5 bases). V was cut by 5 bases and J by 7 bases, with 20 bases left in between. The CDR3 is made up of 16 amino acids. Germline V gives CDR1 SGHTA, CDR2 FQGNSA.

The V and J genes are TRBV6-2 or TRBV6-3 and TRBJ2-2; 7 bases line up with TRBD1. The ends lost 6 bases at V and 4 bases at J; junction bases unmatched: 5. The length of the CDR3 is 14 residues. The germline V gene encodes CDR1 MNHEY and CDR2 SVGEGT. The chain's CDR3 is CASRSGGSTGELFF. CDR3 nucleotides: TGTGCCAGCAGGTCAGGGGGATCCACCGGGGAGCTGTTTTTT.

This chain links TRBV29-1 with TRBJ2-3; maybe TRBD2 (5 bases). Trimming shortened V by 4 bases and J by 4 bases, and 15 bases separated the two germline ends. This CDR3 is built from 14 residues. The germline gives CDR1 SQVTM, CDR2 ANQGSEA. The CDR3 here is CSVGTLTAADTQYF. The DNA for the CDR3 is TGCAGCGTTGGGACTCTCACAGCGGCAGATACGCAGTATTTT.

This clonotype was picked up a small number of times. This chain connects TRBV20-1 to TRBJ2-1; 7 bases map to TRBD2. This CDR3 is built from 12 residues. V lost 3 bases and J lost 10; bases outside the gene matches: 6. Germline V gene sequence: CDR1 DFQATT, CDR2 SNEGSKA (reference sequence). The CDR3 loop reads CSARGLRAEQFF. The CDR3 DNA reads TGCAGTGCTAGGGGACTAAGGGCAGAGCAGTTCTTC.

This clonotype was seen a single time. The CDR3 loop reads CASSQSSQMTGLSGNTIYF. The DNA of the CDR3 is TGCGCCAGCAGCCAAAGTTCGCAAATGACAGGTCTCTCTGGAAACACCATATATTTT. The chain is built from TRBV4-3 and TRBJ1-3, with D tentatively TRBD1 (6 bases). V lost 2 bases, J lost 0 bases, and 20 bases lay in between. The CDR3 contains 19 residues. Per germline, CDR1 LGHNA and CDR2 YSLEER.

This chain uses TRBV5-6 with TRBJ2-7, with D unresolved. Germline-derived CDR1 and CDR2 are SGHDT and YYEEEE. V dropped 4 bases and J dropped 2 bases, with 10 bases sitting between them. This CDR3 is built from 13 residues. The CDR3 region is CASSAQIAYEQYF. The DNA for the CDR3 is TGTGCCAGCAGCGCACAAATTGCCTACGAGCAGTACTTC.

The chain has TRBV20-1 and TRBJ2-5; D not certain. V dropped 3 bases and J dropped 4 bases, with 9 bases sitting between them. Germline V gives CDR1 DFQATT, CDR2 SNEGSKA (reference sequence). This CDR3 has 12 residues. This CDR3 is CSARLVGETQYF. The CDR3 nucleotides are TGCAGTGCTAGGCTAGTGGGAGAGACCCAGTACTTC.

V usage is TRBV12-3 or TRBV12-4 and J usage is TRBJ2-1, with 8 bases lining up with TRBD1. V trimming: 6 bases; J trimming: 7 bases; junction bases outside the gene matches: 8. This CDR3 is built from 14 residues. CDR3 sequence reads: CASRPGTGGNEQFF. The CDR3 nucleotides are TGTGCCAGCAGACCCGGGACAGGTGGGAATGAGCAGTTCTTC.